This TCR beta chain was found in a study of T cell changes during pregnancy in multiple sclerosis (dated by TCRdb to the late 2010s). Study-wide context: Changes in the T cell repertoire over the course of pregnancy were examined in this study in women with multiple sclerosis.

The CDR3 goes from the cysteine to the phenylalanine over 16 residues. Only the CDR3 region is kept as DNA, spanning 48 bases read in frame from base 1. The germline V gene yields SGHVS for CDR1 and FQNEAQ for CDR2. V trim: 5 bases; J trim: 4 bases; unmatched bases: 8. Only one count was recorded for this clone. There is no known antigen for this receptor. The sample holds no much larger clone one base away, and base qualities are not on file. The method behind the library was the immunoSEQ multiplex PCR assay. TCRdb obtained this table from immuneACCESS and retained in-frame rearrangements with V and J assigned. These tables miss some clones; where compared with another copy, unresolved V genes account for less than half of the shortfall, and the remainder is unexplained. The sample has over 45,000 clones on record, around 93% of them singletons. The ten largest clonotypes hold approximately 2.2% of the sample.

The sequence joins TRBV7-8 to TRBJ2-1; 10 bases in the junction line up with TRBD2. The receptor's source is a female donor with multiple sclerosis, enrolled in a pregnancy study. This sample comprised peripheral blood, obtained in the third trimester of pregnancy. The DNA reads as follows: TGTGCCAGCAGCCGAGGAAGCGGGAGGGCGTACAATGAGCAGTTCTTC. This encodes CASSRGSGRAYNEQFF.